Listed below are T cell receptor beta chains from one sample, sequenced in a study of CD4 T cells in relation to SARS-CoV-2 and coronaviruses. Clones were sequenced by immunoSEQ multiplex PCR, and TCRdb holds only the in-frame ones, with some missing. The data contain tens of thousands of clones, about 94% of them singletons. Sequences were obtained from naive CD4+ T cells from PBMCs. The receptors stem from a human donor in good health. CDR3s include the opening cysteine and the closing phenylalanine or tryptophan. The D gene is left open where the match is weak. Only some rows state a clone size, as once, few, many or a class for expanded clones.

D,size,J,V,DNA,CDR3
-,-,TRBJ2-1,TRBV7-3,TGTGCCAGCAGCTACCTAGTCGGTGAGCAGTTCTTC,CASSYLVGEQFF
TRBD2,-,TRBJ2-1,TRBV4-1,TGCGCCAGCAGCCAAAGGGCTAGCGGGAACTACAATGAGCAGTTCTTC,CASSQRASGNYNEQFF
TRBD2,-,TRBJ2-3,TRBV3-1/TRBV3-2,TGTGCCAGCAGTTTGCGTGCGGGAGGGCCGGTAGATACGCAGTATTTT,CASSLRAGGPVDTQYF
TRBD2,-,TRBJ2-1,TRBV5-1,TGCGCCAGCAGCTCTACTCCTAGCGGGATGTTCTCCTACAATGAGCAGTTCTTC,CASSSTPSGMFSYNEQFF
-,-,TRBJ2-3,TRBV9,TGTGCCAGCAGCGAAGGATATCGGAGCACAGATACGCAGTATTTT,CASSEGYRSTDTQYF
TRBD1,-,TRBJ1-3,TRBV18,TGTGCCAGCTCACCGGAGACAGGGCCATCTGGAAACACCATATATTTT,CASSPETGPSGNTIYF
-,-,TRBJ2-6,TRBV21-1,TGTGCCAGACCTAGCGGGAGGCCACCTGGGGCCAACGTCCTGACTTTC,CARPSGRPPGANVLTF
-,-,TRBJ1-4,TRBV4-1,TGCGCCAGCAGCCAAACCAACCTTAATGAAAAACTGTTTTTT,CASSQTNLNEKLFF
TRBD1,-,TRBJ1-2,TRBV6-4,TGTGCCAGCAGTGACGGGACAGGGGGCTTCTATGGCTACACCTTC,CASSDGTGGFYGYTF
-,-,TRBJ2-1,TRBV20-1,TGCAGTGCTAGTACCGGACTCACCCCGGGAAATGAGCAGTTCTTC,CSASTGLTPGNEQFF
-,-,TRBJ2-1,TRBV3-1/TRBV3-2,TGTGCCAGCAGCCTGGAGCGGGCGGGAGAGCAGTTCTTC,CASSLERAGEQFF
TRBD1,once,TRBJ2-7,TRBV18,TGTGCCAGCTCACCATCTGGGACAGGGGGGGGCGAGCAGTACTTC,CASSPSGTGGGEQYF
-,-,TRBJ2-7,TRBV2,TGTGCCAGCAGTTCTCTCCGGGACATCTCCTACGAGCAGTACTTC,CASSSLRDISYEQYF
-,-,TRBJ1-1,TRBV28,TGTGCCAGCAGTTTATCGTCCCCTAGGAAAGCTTTCTTT,CASSLSSPRKAFF
TRBD1,-,TRBJ1-1,TRBV19,TGTGCCAGCAGAGCGGGATGGTTGGACAGGCCCTTCCCGAACACTGAAGCTTTCTTT,CASRAGWLDRPFPNTEAFF
-,-,TRBJ2-1,TRBV2,TGTGCCACCACCCTGTACAATGAGCAGTTCTTC,CATTLYNEQFF
TRBD1,-,TRBJ1-5,TRBV28,TGTGCCAGCAGAAGAGGACAGGGTGGCGGTCAGCCCCAGCATTTT,CASRRGQGGGQPQHF
-,-,TRBJ2-6,TRBV7-6,TGTGCCAGCAGCTTAGTGTACTCTGGGGCCAACGTCCTGACTTTC,CASSLVYSGANVLTF
TRBD1,-,TRBJ1-2,TRBV24-1,TGTGCCACCAGTGATCCACAGGGGGAAGACTATGGCTACACCTTC,CATSDPQGEDYGYTF
TRBD2,-,TRBJ2-3,TRBV5-4,TGTGCCAGCAGCTCCTTGGCGGGAGGGACAGATACGCAGTATTTT,CASSSLAGGTDTQYF
-,-,TRBJ1-1,TRBV4-2,TGTGCCAGCAGCCAAAGACAAACGAACACTGAAGCTTTCTTT,CASSQRQTNTEAFF
-,-,TRBJ2-3,TRBV18,TGTGCCAGCTCACCACGGGAACCAGGGGCAGATACGCAGTATTTT,CASSPREPGADTQYF
-,-,TRBJ2-7,TRBV21-1,TGTGCCAGCAGCAAGTTCCCCGGGACCTCGGGGGCCGAGCAGTACTTC,CASSKFPGTSGAEQYF
-,-,TRBJ2-3,TRBV10-3,TGTGCCTCAACATCTGCTAGCACAGATACGCAGTATTTT,CASTSASTDTQYF
TRBD2,-,TRBJ2-7,TRBV6-4,TGTGCCAGTTCTCTAGCGGGAGGTACCTACGAGCAGTACTTC,CASSLAGGTYEQYF
-,-,TRBJ1-5,TRBV28,TGTGCCAGCAGTCGCGGGCAGTTTTTACTGTATAGCAATCAGCCCCAGCATTTT,CASSRGQFLLYSNQPQHF
-,-,TRBJ2-7,TRBV18,TGTGCCAGCTCACCACCCCGACACCTAGCCTACGAGCAGTACTTC,CASSPPRHLAYEQYF
TRBD2,-,TRBJ2-1,TRBV4-1,TGCGCCAGCAGCCAAGATCTAAGATATGGAGCGGGAGGGTCTCTTTACAATGAGCAGTTCTTC,CASSQDLRYGAGGSLYNEQFF
TRBD1,-,TRBJ1-2,TRBV5-6,TGTGCCAGCAGGGGGTCCGGTCACAGGGGAGACTATGGCTACACCTTC,CASRGSGHRGDYGYTF
-,-,TRBJ1-2,TRBV6-5,TGTGCCAGCAGTTACTCGCGGCCGAGTGGTAACTATGGCTACACCTTC,CASSYSRPSGNYGYTF
-,-,TRBJ1-1,TRBV12-3/TRBV12-4,TGTGCCAGCAGGCCTTTTGCCCGACTTGAAGCTTTCTTT,CASRPFARLEAFF
-,-,TRBJ1-6,TRBV6-6,TGTGCCAGCAGTTACTCGATACGGCTGAATTCACCCCTCCACTTT,CASSYSIRLNSPLHF
TRBD1,-,TRBJ1-5,TRBV19,TGTGCCAGTGAGAACCCGGACAGGGCTACCTATCAGCCCCAGCATTTT,CASENPDRATYQPQHF
TRBD1,-,TRBJ1-1,TRBV19,TGTGCCAGTAGTATGGGGACAGGGCGGTTCGTTGAAGCTTTCTTT,CASSMGTGRFVEAFF
TRBD1,-,TRBJ1-5,TRBV5-1,TGCGCCAGCAGCAGGGGAGGGGGCATGGGTCAGCCCCAGCATTTT,CASSRGGGMGQPQHF
TRBD1,-,TRBJ2-3,TRBV9,TGTGCCAGCAGCGTAAGTGTAGCAGGGGGAGATACGCAGTATTTT,CASSVSVAGGDTQYF
-,few,TRBJ1-2,TRBV19,TGTGCCAGTAGTAGCCGGCCGACTGCCTATGGCTACACCTTC,CASSSRPTAYGYTF
TRBD1,-,TRBJ1-2,TRBV28,TGTGCCAGCAGTTTAAAACCGGGACAGAACTATGGCTACACCTTC,CASSLKPGQNYGYTF
TRBD1,-,TRBJ2-1,TRBV27,TGTGCCAGCAGCTTAGGGACAGGGCCCTACAATGAGCAGTTCTTC,CASSLGTGPYNEQFF
-,-,TRBJ2-5,TRBV18,TGTGCCAGCTCATCAAGAGGAGGAGTGGAGACCCAGTACTTC,CASSSRGGVETQYF
-,once,TRBJ2-4,TRBV18,TGTGCCAGCTCACCACTCCGCGAGAGTCAGAATATATACTTC,CASSPLRESQNIYF
-,-,TRBJ2-1,TRBV10-2,TGCGCCAGCAGGGACCACTCCCTACCCCAGTTCTTC,CASRDHSLPQFF
-,-,TRBJ2-3,TRBV11-2,TGTGCCAGCAGCTTAGAACCAGATACGCAGTATTTT,CASSLEPDTQYF
TRBD2,-,TRBJ2-1,TRBV10-1,TGCGCCAGCAGTGAGTCCAGGACTAGCGGAAATGAGCAGTTCTTC,CASSESRTSGNEQFF
TRBD2,-,TRBJ2-7,TRBV18,TGTGCCAGCTCACCAGGAGCGGGAGCCGCCGAGCAGTACTTC,CASSPGAGAAEQYF
-,-,TRBJ1-2,TRBV4-1,TGCGCCAGCAGCCAAGATCCCATACGGGGCTACACCTTC,CASSQDPIRGYTF
-,-,TRBJ2-7,TRBV27,TGTGCCAGCAGTTTAGCAGGGCCCTACGAGCAGTACTTC,CASSLAGPYEQYF
TRBD1,-,TRBJ2-7,TRBV2,TGTGCCAGCAGCCGGGACAGCACAAGCTCCTACGAGCAGTACTTC,CASSRDSTSSYEQYF
TRBD1,-,TRBJ1-4,TRBV28,TGTGCCAGCAGGTCTCCCAGAGGACAGGGTGAAAAACTGTTTTTT,CASRSPRGQGEKLFF
-,-,TRBJ1-6,TRBV27,TGTGCCGCCTCGACCTTGAGGTCCGCGAGCTCCTATAATTCACCCCTCCACTTT,CAASTLRSASSYNSPLHF